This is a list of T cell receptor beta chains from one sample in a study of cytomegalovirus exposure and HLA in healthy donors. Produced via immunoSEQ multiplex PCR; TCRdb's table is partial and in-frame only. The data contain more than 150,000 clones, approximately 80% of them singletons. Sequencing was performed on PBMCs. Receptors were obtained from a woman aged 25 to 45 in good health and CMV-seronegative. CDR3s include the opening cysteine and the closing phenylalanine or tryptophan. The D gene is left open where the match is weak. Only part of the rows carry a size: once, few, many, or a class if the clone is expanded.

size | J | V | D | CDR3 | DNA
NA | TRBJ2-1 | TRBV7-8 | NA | CASSPLNHEQFF | TGTGCCAGCAGCCCGCTAAACCATGAGCAGTTCTTC
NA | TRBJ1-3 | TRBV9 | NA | CASSPQQGYSGNTIYF | TGTGCCAGCAGCCCCCAACAGGGATACTCTGGAAACACCATATATTTT
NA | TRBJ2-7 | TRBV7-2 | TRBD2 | CASSLSLAGSSYEQYF | TGTGCCAGCAGCTTATCCCTAGCGGGATCGTCCTACGAGCAGTACTTC
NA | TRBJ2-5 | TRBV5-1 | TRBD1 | CASSRTPFDRGGRETQYF | TGCGCCAGCAGCCGGACCCCATTCGACAGGGGTGGGAGGGAGACCCAGTACTTC
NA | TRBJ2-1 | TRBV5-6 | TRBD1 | CASSLVRDRVTRNEQFF | TGTGCCAGCAGCTTGGTCCGGGACAGGGTTACTCGCAATGAGCAGTTCTTC
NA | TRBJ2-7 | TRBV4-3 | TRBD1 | CASSQGTGQSSYEQYF | TGCGCCAGCAGCCAAGGAACGGGACAGTCATCCTACGAGCAGTACTTC
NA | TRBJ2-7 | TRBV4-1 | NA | CASSQDKTTYEQYF | TGCGCCAGCAGCCAAGATAAGACTACCTACGAGCAGTACTTC
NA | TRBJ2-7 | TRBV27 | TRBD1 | CASSLTGLASYEQYF | TGTGCCAGCAGCCTGACAGGGTTGGCTTCCTACGAGCAGTACTTC
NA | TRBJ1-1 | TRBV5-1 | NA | CASTVNTEAFF | TGCGCCAGCACAGTAAACACTGAAGCTTTCTTT
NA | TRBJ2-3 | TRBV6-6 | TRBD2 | CASSKGLAGRDTQYF | TGTGCCAGCAGCAAGGGACTAGCGGGAAGAGATACGCAGTATTTT
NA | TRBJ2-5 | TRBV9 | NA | CASSEQGGGNQETQYF | TGTGCCAGCAGCGAGCAGGGAGGGGGGAACCAAGAGACCCAGTACTTC
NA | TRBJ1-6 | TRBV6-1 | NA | CASSEVAGMNNSPLHF | TGTGCCAGCAGTGAAGTGGCAGGGATGAATAATTCACCCCTCCACTTT
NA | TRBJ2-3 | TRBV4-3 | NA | CASSQGSGLGDTQYF | TGCGCCAGCAGCCAAGGTAGCGGACTCGGGGATACGCAGTATTTT
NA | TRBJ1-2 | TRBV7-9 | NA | CSSSLDIGYTF | TGTTCCAGCAGCTTAGATATAGGCTACACCTTC
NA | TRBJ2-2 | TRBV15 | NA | CATSRTGKSTGELFF | TGTGCCACCAGCAGGACCGGGAAGAGCACCGGGGAGCTGTTTTTT
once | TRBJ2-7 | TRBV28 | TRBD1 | CASSVTGTGSYEQYF | TGTGCCAGCAGTGTTACCGGGACAGGCTCCTACGAGCAGTACTTC
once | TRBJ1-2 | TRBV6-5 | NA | CASSSHWTEQHYGYTF | TGTGCCAGCAGTTCCCATTGGACAGAGCAGCACTATGGCTACACCTTC
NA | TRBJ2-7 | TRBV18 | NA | CASSPQGADLYEQYF | TGTGCCAGCTCACCACAAGGGGCCGATCTCTACGAGCAGTACTTC
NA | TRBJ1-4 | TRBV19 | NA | CASSIGSATNEKLFF | TGTGCCAGTAGTATAGGGTCAGCAACTAATGAAAAACTGTTTTTT
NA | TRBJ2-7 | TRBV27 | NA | CASSPRQDLYYEQYF | TGTGCCAGCAGTCCTCGACAGGACCTCTACTACGAGCAGTACTTC
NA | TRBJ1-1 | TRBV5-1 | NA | CASSSLVANTEAFF | TGCGCCAGCAGCTCACTAGTAGCGAACACTGAAGCTTTCTTT
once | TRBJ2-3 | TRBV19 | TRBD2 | CASEGLARDTQYF | TGTGCCAGTGAGGGACTAGCTAGAGATACGCAGTATTTT
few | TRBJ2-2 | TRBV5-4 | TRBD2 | CASSLGLASTGELFF | TGTGCCAGCAGCCTAGGACTAGCTTCCACCGGGGAGCTGTTTTTT
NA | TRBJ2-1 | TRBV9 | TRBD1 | CASSGGTGQYNEQFF | TGTGCCAGCAGCGGAGGGACAGGACAATACAATGAGCAGTTCTTC
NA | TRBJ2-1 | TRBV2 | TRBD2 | CASSGLAGSGEQFF | TGTGCCAGCAGCGGACTAGCGGGAAGTGGTGAGCAGTTCTTC
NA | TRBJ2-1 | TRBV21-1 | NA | CASSIPSGRAGIEQFF | TGTGCCAGCAGCATACCCAGCGGGAGGGCCGGAATTGAGCAGTTCTTC
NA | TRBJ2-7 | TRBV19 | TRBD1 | CASSMAGGGYEQYF | TGTGCCAGTAGTATGGCAGGGGGCGGATACGAGCAGTACTTC
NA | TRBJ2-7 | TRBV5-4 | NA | CASSIGILKASYEQYF | TGTGCCAGCAGCATCGGGATACTTAAGGCCTCCTACGAGCAGTACTTC
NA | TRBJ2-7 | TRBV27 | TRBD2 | CASSLLAGGRSEQYF | TGTGCCAGCAGTTTATTAGCGGGGGGGCGGTCGGAGCAGTACTTC
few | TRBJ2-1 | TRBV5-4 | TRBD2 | CASSLVLAGEQFF | TGTGCCAGCAGCTTGGTTCTAGCGGGTGAGCAGTTCTTC
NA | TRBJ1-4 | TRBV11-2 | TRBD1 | CASSRDRGNEKLFF | TGTGCCAGCAGCAGGGACAGGGGTAATGAAAAACTGTTTTTT
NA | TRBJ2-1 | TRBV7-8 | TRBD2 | CASSLELARNNEQFF | TGTGCCAGCAGCTTAGAACTAGCGAGAAACAATGAGCAGTTCTTC
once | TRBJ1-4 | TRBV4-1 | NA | CASSQPGVATNEKLFF | TGCGCCAGCAGCCAGCCCGGAGTTGCAACTAATGAAAAACTGTTTTTT
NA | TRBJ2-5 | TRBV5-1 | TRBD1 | CASSLAPGQAETQYF | TGCGCCAGCAGCTTGGCGCCGGGACAGGCAGAGACCCAGTACTTC
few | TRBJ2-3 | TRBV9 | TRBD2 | CASSVGLAGGFTDTQYF | TGTGCCAGCAGCGTAGGTCTAGCGGGAGGCTTCACAGATACGCAGTATTTT
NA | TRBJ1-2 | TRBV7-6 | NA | CASSPRSHYGYTF | TGTGCCAGCAGCCCGAGGTCCCACTATGGCTACACCTTC
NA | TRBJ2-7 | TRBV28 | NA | CASTEGGGSEQYF | TGTGCCAGCACCGAGGGGGGAGGGTCCGAGCAGTACTTC
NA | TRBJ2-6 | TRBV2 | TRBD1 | CASRTNRAGTGRPGANGLTF | TGTGCCAGCAGAACAAACAGAGCGGGGACAGGGCGTCCTGGGGCCAACGGCCTGACTTTC
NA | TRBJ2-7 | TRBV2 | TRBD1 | CASSFRGQGYEQYF | TGTGCCAGCAGTTTCAGAGGACAGGGTTACGAGCAGTACTTC
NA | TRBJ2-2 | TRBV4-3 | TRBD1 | CASSQVYQGATGELFF | TGCGCCAGCAGCCAAGTTTACCAGGGGGCGACCGGGGAGCTGTTTTTT